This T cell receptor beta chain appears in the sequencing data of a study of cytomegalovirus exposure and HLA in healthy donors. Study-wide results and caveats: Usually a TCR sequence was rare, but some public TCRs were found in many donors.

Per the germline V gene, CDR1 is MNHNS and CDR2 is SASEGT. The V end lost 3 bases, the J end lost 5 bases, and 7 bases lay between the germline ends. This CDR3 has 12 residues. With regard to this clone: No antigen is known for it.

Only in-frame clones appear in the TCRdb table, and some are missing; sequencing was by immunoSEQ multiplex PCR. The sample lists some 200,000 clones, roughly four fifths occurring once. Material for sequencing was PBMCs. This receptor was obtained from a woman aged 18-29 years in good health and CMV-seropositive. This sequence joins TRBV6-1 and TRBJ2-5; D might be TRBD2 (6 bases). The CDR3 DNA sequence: TGTGCCAGCAGTGACAGCGGGGAGACCCAGTACTTC. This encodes CASSDSGETQYF.